This is a list of T cell receptor beta chains from one sample in a study of blood T cell repertoires in COVID-19. Some clones are missing from TCRdb's copy, which holds only in-frame ones; the method was immunoSEQ multiplex PCR. The sample yields tens of thousands of clones, roughly 86% seen once. Sequencing was performed on peripheral blood. The receptors originated from a man in his 60s with COVID-19, enrolled during active disease. Each CDR3 is given with its conserved first and last residue. A D gene is named only where the DNA matches it firmly. Some rows mark clone size as missing; the rest say once, few, many or name a class of expanded clone.

v_call	j_call	clone_size	d_call	cdr3_nt	cdr3_aa
TRBV6-1	TRBJ1-2	.	TRBD1	TGTGCCAGCAGTGATGGAAGGGGGCATGGCTACACCTTC	CASSDGRGHGYTF
TRBV28	TRBJ2-2	.	.	TGTGCCAGCAGGCCTAGGCCGAAGGGGTATACGGTGGACACCGGGGAGCTGTTTTTT	CASRPRPKGYTVDTGELFF
TRBV9	TRBJ1-6	few	TRBD1	TGTGCCAGCAGCGGACCTGACAGGGCCGGTTCACCCCTCCACTTT	CASSGPDRAGSPLHF
TRBV28	TRBJ2-6	.	.	TGTGCCAGCAGTAGTTTTGGTGACAGCCTCTCTGGGGCCAACGTCCTGACTTTC	CASSSFGDSLSGANVLTF
TRBV30	TRBJ2-3	.	TRBD2	TGTGCCTGGAGTTTCGCGGGGGGTTTCGCAGATACGCAGTATTTT	CAWSFAGGFADTQYF
TRBV24-1	TRBJ1-2	.	TRBD1	TGTGCCACCAGTGATTTAAGGGGGCAGTATGGCTACACCTTC	CATSDLRGQYGYTF
TRBV5-6	TRBJ1-2	.	TRBD1	TGTGCCAGCAGAAAGGCCGGGACAGGGTATGGCTACACCTTC	CASRKAGTGYGYTF
TRBV19	TRBJ1-1	.	TRBD1	TGTGCCAGTAGTAAACTATTGGGAGGGACAGGGGACACTGAAGCTTTCTTT	CASSKLLGGTGDTEAFF
TRBV30	TRBJ2-7	.	.	TGTGCCTGGAGTGTACTAGGGTACGAGCAGTACTTC	CAWSVLGYEQYF
TRBV27	TRBJ2-1	once	.	TGTGCCAGCCACCGGGTCCGGGGAAATGAGCAGTTCTTC	CASHRVRGNEQFF
TRBV12-3/TRBV12-4	TRBJ1-1	.	.	TGTGCCAGCAAAAGGGGCTTATGGGCTTTCTTT	CASKRGLWAFF
TRBV30	TRBJ2-3	.	.	TGTGCCTTATTTACAGGGATGACGCAGTATTTT	CALFTGMTQYF
TRBV30	TRBJ1-5	.	TRBD1	TGTGCCTGCGACAGGGGGCAGCGTCAGCCCCAGCATTTT	CACDRGQRQPQHF
TRBV2	TRBJ2-7	.	.	TGTGCCAGCAGTGCACAGATTACCTCCTCCTACGAGCAGTACTTC	CASSAQITSSYEQYF
TRBV19	TRBJ1-5	.	.	TGTGCCAGTAACCCGTCCGTGGGGGGTTCTCAGCCCCAGCATTTT	CASNPSVGGSQPQHF
TRBV19	TRBJ2-2	.	.	TGTGCCAGTAGCCTAGAGGCGGGGGAGCTGTTTTTT	CASSLEAGELFF
TRBV4-1	TRBJ2-3	.	.	TGCGCCAGCAGGAGGGTCGGGAGCCCAGATACGCAGTATTTT	CASRRVGSPDTQYF
TRBV12-3/TRBV12-4	TRBJ1-1	.	.	TGTGCCAGCAGTCCCCGGGGGAACACTGAAGCTTTCTTT	CASSPRGNTEAFF
TRBV7-6	TRBJ2-7	.	.	TGTGCCAGCAGCTTAGTCGGCGAGCAGTACTTC	CASSLVGEQYF
TRBV7-9	TRBJ2-1	.	.	TGTGCCAGCTCTATAGCGTCTCTTCGGAACAATGAGCAGTTCTTC	CASSIASLRNNEQFF
TRBV9	TRBJ2-3	.	.	TGTGCCAGCAGCGTCGGGGGTCCCACAGATACGCAGTATTTT	CASSVGGPTDTQYF
TRBV6-4	TRBJ2-2	.	TRBD2	TGTGCCAGCAGTGAGCTTAGCGGGAGTACCGGGGAGCTGTTTTTT	CASSELSGSTGELFF
TRBV28	TRBJ2-6	.	.	TGTGCCAGCAGGAGCCGGGACAACCTCTCTGGGGCCAACGTCCTGACTTTC	CASRSRDNLSGANVLTF
TRBV5-1	TRBJ1-1	.	.	TGCGCCAGCAGCGCCCCCGGACAAGGGACTGAAGCTTTCTTT	CASSAPGQGTEAFF
TRBV19	TRBJ2-7	.	.	TGTGCCAGTAGTATAGTGGTGGCAGACAACTCCTACGAGCAGTACTTC	CASSIVVADNSYEQYF
TRBV3-1/TRBV3-2	TRBJ2-7	.	.	TGTGCCAGCAGCTCGGTCTACGAGCAGTACTTC	CASSSVYEQYF
TRBV12-3/TRBV12-4	TRBJ1-2	.	.	TGTGCCAGCACTATTACCGGGGGTGGCTACACCTTC	CASTITGGGYTF
TRBV2	TRBJ2-1	.	TRBD1	TGTGCCAGCAGTCCCGCCCGACAGGGGAATGAGCAGTTCTTC	CASSPARQGNEQFF
TRBV27	TRBJ1-4	.	.	TGTGCCAGCAGTTTACTCGTTAATGAAAAACTGTTTTTT	CASSLLVNEKLFF
TRBV7-2	TRBJ2-1	.	TRBD2	TGTGCCAGCAGCTTAGTTAGCGGGAGCTACAATGAGCAGTTCTTC	CASSLVSGSYNEQFF
TRBV5-1	TRBJ2-3	.	TRBD2	TGCGCCAGCAGCGCGACTAGCGGCACAGATACGCAGTATTTT	CASSATSGTDTQYF
TRBV2	TRBJ1-1	.	TRBD1	TGTGCCAGCAGTGGACAGGGATACATGAACACTGAAGCTTTCTTT	CASSGQGYMNTEAFF
TRBV28	TRBJ2-2	.	.	TGTGCCAGCAGTTTTCTCCCTTACCTCGACACCAACACCGGGGAGCTGTTTTTT	CASSFLPYLDTNTGELFF
TRBV12-3/TRBV12-4	TRBJ1-1	.	.	TGTGCCAGCAGTTCGGCAGGGAACACTGAAGCTTTCTTT	CASSSAGNTEAFF
TRBV10-3	TRBJ2-3	.	TRBD2	TGTGCCATCAGTGGAACTAGCGGGAGGGATACGCAGTATTTT	CAISGTSGRDTQYF
TRBV28	TRBJ1-2	.	TRBD1	TGTGCCAGCAATTCCCCAAGCCCGGACAGGGGAGAAGAGTATGGCTACACCTTC	CASNSPSPDRGEEYGYTF
TRBV30	TRBJ1-3	.	.	TGTGCCTGGAGTGTAGGAGGATCTGGAAACACCATATATTTT	CAWSVGGSGNTIYF
TRBV5-6	TRBJ2-3	.	TRBD1	TGTGCCAGCAGCTTGCCCGACCACCGACAGGGAGCCACAGATACGCAGTATTTT	CASSLPDHRQGATDTQYF
TRBV6-5	TRBJ2-5	.	TRBD1	TGTGCCAGCAGTCCGGACAGGGGGCCAGAGACCCAGTACTTC	CASSPDRGPETQYF
TRBV6-2/TRBV6-3	TRBJ1-1	.	.	TGTGCCAGCAGTTACCCGGACAGTGAAGCTTTCTTT	CASSYPDSEAFF
TRBV27	TRBJ2-1	.	TRBD1	TGTGCCAGCAGTTTCCCGTCAGGGGGTAATGAGCAGTTCTTC	CASSFPSGGNEQFF
TRBV6-5	TRBJ1-6	.	.	TGTGCCAGCACCCGAGACAGCTCTAATTCACCCCTCCACTTT	CASTRDSSNSPLHF